This T cell receptor (beta chain) is from a study of cytomegalovirus exposure and HLA in healthy donors. Study-wide results and caveats: The classifier reportedly diagnosed cytomegalovirus status with high specificity and sensitivity.

PCR amplification relied on 60 Vbeta primers (plus 13 Jbeta primers). Clones were sequenced by immunoSEQ multiplex PCR, and TCRdb holds only the in-frame ones, with some missing. The sample shows approximately 130,000 clones, roughly four fifths of them seen only once. CDR1 and CDR2 (germline): SNHLY, FYNNEI. CDR3 size: 15 residues. V shed 7 bases and J 1 base; nucleotides not matched to a gene: 6. About this clone: The antigen is unknown.

This chain joins TRBV2 and TRBJ2-2; TRBD1 matches at 7 bases. The receptor's source is a man aged 25-45 years in good health and CMV-seronegative. Specimen: PBMCs. The CDR3 spells CASTTGAKNTGELFF. The CDR3 bases are TGTGCCAGCACCACAGGGGCGAAGAACACCGGGGAGCTGTTTTTT.